This T cell receptor beta chain was identified during a study of CD8 T cells in ankylosing spondylitis. Study outcomes and limitations: Disease-linked clones bore a CD8+ phenotype, appearing relatively rarely in peripheral blood. Characteristic of ankylosing spondylitis blood, it appeared, was a TCR beta motif comprising several highly homologous variants. The authors reported significant enrichment of disease-linked clones in matched ankylosing spondylitis synovial fluid.

The CDR3 loop spans 15 amino acids. Trimming pared 0 bases from V and 6 bases from J, leaving 15 bases between. The V gene's germline CDR1 is LGHDT and CDR2 YNNKEL (reference sequence). With molecular barcodes, quantitative 5'-RACE was used to make the TCR beta libraries. TCRdb processed the 5' RACE reads anew with MiXCR; each CDR3 protein has one entry. Here the sample spans about 240,000 distinct CDR3 sequences, about 10% being singletons. This clonotype was observed a few times. Antigen: not known. This chain joins TRBV3-1 and TRBJ2-7; D is ambiguous. The specimen sequenced was blood, either unsorted or a sorted T cell fraction (not recorded which). The sequence came from a male donor with ankylosing spondylitis or in good health (not recorded which). Here the CDR3 reads CASSQDPGSEGEQYF. In nucleotides, the CDR3 is TGTGCCAGCAGCCAAGATCCCGGTAGTGAAGGCGAGCAGTACTTC.